This TCR beta chain was found in a study of blood T cell repertoires in COVID-19. Study overall: Italy, Spain and the United States were the sources of the convalescent and acute COVID-19 samples. T cells, B-cell-depleted T cells, or PBMCs supplied cDNA or gDNA.

Original analysis: Amplification from reference gene primers served as the basis for estimated nucleated cell counts. Only in-frame clones appear in the TCRdb table, and some are missing; sequencing was by immunoSEQ multiplex PCR. V, J and clone size are those of that table, while D and trimming were read from the DNA. The sample records more than 85,000 clones, 90% to 95% being singletons. Only one count was recorded for this clone. V shed 5 bases, J shed 3 bases, and the junction held 6 bases outside the gene matches. Germline assignment: CDR1 MDHEN and CDR2 SYDVKM. This CDR3 is 15 amino acids long.

The rearrangement links TRBV28 to TRBJ2-7; 11 positions match TRBD1. This receptor was obtained from a man aged 60 to 75 with acute or convalescent COVID-19. Sequenced material: peripheral blood. For the CDR3, the DNA is TGTGCCAGCAGTCCGTCCGGGACAGGGGGCTACGAGCAGTACTTC. This translates into CASSPSGTGGYEQYF.